This T cell receptor (beta chain) was observed in a study of regulatory T cells in long-lasting Graves disease. This clonotype has a count of ten or more. Antigen: not known. Combining iRepertoire HTBI primers with Arm-PCR of CDR3 regions, the authors built TCR beta libraries. MiXCR was run by TCRdb on the multiplex PCR reads, yielding one entry per CDR3 protein. This repertoire shows approximately 400,000 distinct CDR3 sequences, more than 13% found once; its top ten account for approximately 15%. Germline V gene lookup returns CDR1 LNHNV and CDR2 YYDKDF (reference sequence). V lost 4 bases and J lost 0, with 10 bases in between. The CDR3 sequence is 15 residues long. Study-level results: Persistent disease preferred TRBV28, TRBJ1-2 and TRBJ2-5; new disease, TRBV20-1 and TRBJ2-1.

Described time point: newly diagnosed GD, antithyroid drugs for less than 3 months. PBMC RNA served as the TCR library source. This sample also belongs to another study, concerning T cells in Graves' hyperthyroidism and ophthalmopathy. From that paper: Hyperthyroidism patients were newly diagnosed, had disease duration under 2 months, and were aged 18 to 65 years.

V and J are TRBV15 and TRBJ1-5; D is unresolved. The sequence was collected from a woman in her thirties with Graves disease. The sequencing used peripheral blood mononuclear cells (PBMCs), collected at new diagnosis, from a patient treated with antithyroid drugs. This CDR3 reads CATSNGLRSNQPQHF. The CDR3 nucleotides are TGTGCCACCAGCAATGGGCTGCGTAGCAATCAGCCCCAGCATTTT.